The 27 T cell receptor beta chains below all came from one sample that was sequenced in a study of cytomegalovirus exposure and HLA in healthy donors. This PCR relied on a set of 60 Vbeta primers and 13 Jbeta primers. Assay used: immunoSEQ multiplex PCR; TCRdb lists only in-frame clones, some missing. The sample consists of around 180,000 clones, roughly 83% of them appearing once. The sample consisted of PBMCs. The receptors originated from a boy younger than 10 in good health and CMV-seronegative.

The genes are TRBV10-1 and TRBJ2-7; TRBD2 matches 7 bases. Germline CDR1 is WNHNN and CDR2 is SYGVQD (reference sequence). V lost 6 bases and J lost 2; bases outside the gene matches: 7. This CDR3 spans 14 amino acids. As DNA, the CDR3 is TGCGCCAGCAGGAGACTAGCTATCCCCTACGAGCAGTACGTC. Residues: CASRRLAIPYEQYV.

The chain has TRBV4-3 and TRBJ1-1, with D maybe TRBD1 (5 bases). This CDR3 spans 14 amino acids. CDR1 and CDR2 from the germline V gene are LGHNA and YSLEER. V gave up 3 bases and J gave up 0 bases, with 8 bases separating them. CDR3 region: CASSQGLMNTEAFF. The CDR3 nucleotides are TGCGCCAGCAGCCAGGGGCTGATGAACACTGAAGCTTTCTTT.

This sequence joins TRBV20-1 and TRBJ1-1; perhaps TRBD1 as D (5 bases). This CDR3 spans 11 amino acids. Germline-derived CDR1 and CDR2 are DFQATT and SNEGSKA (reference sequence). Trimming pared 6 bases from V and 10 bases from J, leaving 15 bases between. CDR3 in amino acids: CSAIDSERAFF. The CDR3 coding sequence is TGCAGTGCCATCGACAGTGAACGAGCTTTCTTT.

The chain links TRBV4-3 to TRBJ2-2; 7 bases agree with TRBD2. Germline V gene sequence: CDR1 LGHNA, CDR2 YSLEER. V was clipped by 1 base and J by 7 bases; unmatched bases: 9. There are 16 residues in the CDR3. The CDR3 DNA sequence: TGCGCCAGCAGCCAAGGTTCGGGGGGTCTCGGCGGGGAGCTGTTTTTT. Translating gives CASSQGSGGLGGELFF.

CDR3 in DNA: TGTGCCAGCAGCAAGGCGGGGGGTATAGATACGCAGTATTTT. Amino acids: CASSKAGGIDTQYF. This chain connects TRBV7-9 to TRBJ2-3; 8 bases are shared with TRBD2. Germline values: CDR1 SEHNR, CDR2 FQNEAQ (reference sequence). The length of the CDR3 is 14 residues. V gave up 5 bases and J gave up 5 bases; unmatched junction bases: 6. The variable domain in full, with the rest retrieved from reference TRBV7-9 and TRBJ2-3, is DTGVSQNPRHKITKRGQNVTFRCDPISEHNRLYWYRQTLGQGPEFLTYFQNEAQLEKSRLLSDRFSAERPKGSFSTLEIQRTEQGDSAMYLCASSKAGGIDTQYFGPGTRLTVL.

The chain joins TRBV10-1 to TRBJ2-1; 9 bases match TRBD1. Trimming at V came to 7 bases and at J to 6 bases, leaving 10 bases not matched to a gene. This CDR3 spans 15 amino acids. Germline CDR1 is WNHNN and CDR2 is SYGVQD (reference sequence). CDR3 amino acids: CASNSDRGPSNEQFF. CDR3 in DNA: TGCGCCAGCAATTCGGACAGGGGTCCATCCAATGAGCAGTTCTTC.

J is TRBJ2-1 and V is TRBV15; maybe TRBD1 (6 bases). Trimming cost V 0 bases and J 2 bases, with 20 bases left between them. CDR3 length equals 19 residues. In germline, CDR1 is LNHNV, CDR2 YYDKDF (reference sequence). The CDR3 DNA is TGTGCCACCAGCAGAGATTGGACGGATTCTGGACAGACCTACAATGAGCAGTTCTTC. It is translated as CATSRDWTDSGQTYNEQFF.

The CDR3 DNA follows: TGTGCCAGCAGTTACGGCCCCCCTCTGGGCCCCTACGAGCAGTACGTC. It encodes CASSYGPPLGPYEQYV. The chain employs TRBV6-6 and TRBJ2-7; D uncertain. Germline CDR1 and CDR2: MNHNY and SVGAGI (reference sequence). The CDR3 extends over 16 amino acids. V was clipped by 2 bases and J by 2 bases, with 16 bases between them.

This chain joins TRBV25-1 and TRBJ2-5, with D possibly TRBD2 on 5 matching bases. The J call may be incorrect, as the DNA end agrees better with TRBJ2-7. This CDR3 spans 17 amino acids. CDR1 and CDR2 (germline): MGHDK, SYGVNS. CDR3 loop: CASSEYKSTGTPREQYF. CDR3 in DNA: TGTGCCAGCAGTGAATATAAGTCGACGGGAACCCCCCGCGAGCAGTACTTC.

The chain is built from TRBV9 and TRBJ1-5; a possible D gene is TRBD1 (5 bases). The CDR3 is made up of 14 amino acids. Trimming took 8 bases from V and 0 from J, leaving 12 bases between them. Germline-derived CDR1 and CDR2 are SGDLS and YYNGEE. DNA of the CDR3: TGTGCCAGGCCGACAGTCTCTAGCAATCAGCCCCAGCATTTT. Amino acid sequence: CARPTVSSNQPQHF.

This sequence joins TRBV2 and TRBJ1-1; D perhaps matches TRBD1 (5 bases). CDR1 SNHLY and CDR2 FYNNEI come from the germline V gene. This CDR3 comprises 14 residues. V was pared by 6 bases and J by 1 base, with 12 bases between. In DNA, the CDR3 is TGTGCCAGCAGCCACTCCACAGGGAACACTGAAGCTTTCTTT. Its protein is CASSHSTGNTEAFF.

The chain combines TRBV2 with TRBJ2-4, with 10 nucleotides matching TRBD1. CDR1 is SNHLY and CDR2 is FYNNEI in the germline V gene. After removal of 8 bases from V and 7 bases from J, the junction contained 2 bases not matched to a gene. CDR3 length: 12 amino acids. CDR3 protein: CASSGQGNIQYF. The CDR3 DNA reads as TGTGCCAGCTCGGGACAGGGGAACATTCAGTACTTC. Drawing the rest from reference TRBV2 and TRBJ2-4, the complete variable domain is EPEVTQTPSHQVTQMGQEVILRCVPISNHLYFYWYRQILGQKVEFLVSFYNNEISEKSEIFDDQFSVERPDGSNFTLKIRSTKLEDSAMYFCASSGQGNIQYFGAGTRLSVL.

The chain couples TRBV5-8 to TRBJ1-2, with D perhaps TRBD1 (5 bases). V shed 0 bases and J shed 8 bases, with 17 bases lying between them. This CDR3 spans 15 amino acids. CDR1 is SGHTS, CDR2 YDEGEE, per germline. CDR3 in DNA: TGTGCCAGCAGCTTGGCCAGTTTGACAGTTCAAGGCTACACCTTC. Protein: CASSLASLTVQGYTF.

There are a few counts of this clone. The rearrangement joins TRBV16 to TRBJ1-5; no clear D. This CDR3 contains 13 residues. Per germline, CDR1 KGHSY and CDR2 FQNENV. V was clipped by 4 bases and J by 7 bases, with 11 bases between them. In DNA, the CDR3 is TGTGCCAGCAGCCGCACAAGGGAGCAGCCCCAGCATTTT. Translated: CASSRTREQPQHF.

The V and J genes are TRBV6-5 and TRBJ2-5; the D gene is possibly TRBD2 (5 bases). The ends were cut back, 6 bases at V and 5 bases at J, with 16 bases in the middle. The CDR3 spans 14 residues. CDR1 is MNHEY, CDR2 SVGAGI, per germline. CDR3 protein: CASSRTGLGETQYF. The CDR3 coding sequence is TGTGCCAGCAGCCGTACGGGGTTGGGGGAGACCCAGTACTTC.

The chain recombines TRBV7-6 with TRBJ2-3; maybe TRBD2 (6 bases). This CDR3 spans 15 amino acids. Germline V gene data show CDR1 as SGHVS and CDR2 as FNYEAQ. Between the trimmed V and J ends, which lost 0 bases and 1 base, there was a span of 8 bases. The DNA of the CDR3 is TGTGCCAGCAGCTTAGCAGGGGAGGGCACAGATACGCAGTATTTT. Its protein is CASSLAGEGTDTQYF.

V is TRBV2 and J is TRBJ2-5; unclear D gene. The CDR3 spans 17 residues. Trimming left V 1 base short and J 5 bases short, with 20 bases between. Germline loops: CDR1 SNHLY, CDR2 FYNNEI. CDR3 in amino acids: CASSEVPLVPTRETQYF. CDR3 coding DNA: TGTGCCAGCAGTGAAGTTCCTCTGGTCCCCACCCGGGAGACCCAGTACTTC. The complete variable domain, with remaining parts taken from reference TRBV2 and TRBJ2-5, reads EPEVTQTPSHQVTQMGQEVILRCVPISNHLYFYWYRQILGQKVEFLVSFYNNEISEKSEIFDDQFSVERPDGSNFTLKIRSTKLEDSAMYFCASSEVPLVPTRETQYFGPGTRLLVL.

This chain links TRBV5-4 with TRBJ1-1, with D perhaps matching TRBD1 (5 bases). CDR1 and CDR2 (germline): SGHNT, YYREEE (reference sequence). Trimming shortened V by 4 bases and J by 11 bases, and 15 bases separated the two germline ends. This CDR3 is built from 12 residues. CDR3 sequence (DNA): TGTGCCAGCAGCCTGGCGGACGGGGGGGCTTTCTTT. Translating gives CASSLADGGAFF.

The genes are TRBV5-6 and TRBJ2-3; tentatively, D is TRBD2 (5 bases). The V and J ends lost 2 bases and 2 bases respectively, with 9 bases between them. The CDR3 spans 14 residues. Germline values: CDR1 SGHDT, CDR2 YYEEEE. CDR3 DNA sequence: TGTGCCAGCAGCTTAGCGGCAGACACAGATACGCAGTATTTT. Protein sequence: CASSLAADTDTQYF.

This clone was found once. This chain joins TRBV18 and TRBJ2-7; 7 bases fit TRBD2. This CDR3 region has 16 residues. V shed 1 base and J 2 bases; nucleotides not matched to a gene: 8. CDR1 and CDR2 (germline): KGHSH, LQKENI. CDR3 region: CASSPLLAEKTYEQYF. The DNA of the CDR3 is TGTGCCAGCTCACCACTTCTAGCGGAAAAAACCTACGAGCAGTACTTC.

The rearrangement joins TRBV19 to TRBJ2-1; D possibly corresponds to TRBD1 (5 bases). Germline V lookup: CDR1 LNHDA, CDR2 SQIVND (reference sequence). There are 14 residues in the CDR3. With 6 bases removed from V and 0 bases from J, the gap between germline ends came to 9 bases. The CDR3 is CASRIQGSYNEQFF. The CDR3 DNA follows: TGTGCCAGTAGGATTCAGGGCTCCTACAATGAGCAGTTCTTC.

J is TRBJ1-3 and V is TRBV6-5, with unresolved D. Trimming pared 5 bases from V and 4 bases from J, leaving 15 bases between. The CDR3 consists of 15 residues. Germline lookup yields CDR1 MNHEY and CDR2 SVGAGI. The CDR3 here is CASSTYSSGGNTIYF. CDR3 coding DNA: TGTGCCAGCAGTACATACAGTAGTGGCGGAAACACCATATATTTT.

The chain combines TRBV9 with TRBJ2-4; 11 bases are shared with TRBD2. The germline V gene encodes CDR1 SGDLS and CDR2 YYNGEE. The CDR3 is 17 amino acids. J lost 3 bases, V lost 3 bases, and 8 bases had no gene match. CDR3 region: CASSAPLAGGDKNIQYF. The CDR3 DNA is TGTGCCAGCAGCGCACCTCTAGCGGGAGGAGACAAAAACATTCAGTACTTC.

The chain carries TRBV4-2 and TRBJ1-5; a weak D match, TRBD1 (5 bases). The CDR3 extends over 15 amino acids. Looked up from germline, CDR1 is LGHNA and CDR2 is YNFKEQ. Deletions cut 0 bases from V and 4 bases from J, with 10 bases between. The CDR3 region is CASSQDAGPNQPQHF. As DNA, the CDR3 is TGTGCCAGCAGCCAAGATGCAGGGCCTAATCAGCCCCAGCATTTT.

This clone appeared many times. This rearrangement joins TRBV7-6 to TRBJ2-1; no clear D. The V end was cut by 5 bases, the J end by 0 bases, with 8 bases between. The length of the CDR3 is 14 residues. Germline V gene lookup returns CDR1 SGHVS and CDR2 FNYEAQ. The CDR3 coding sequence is TGTGCCAGCAGCCTCCGGAGCTCCTACAATGAGCAGTTCTTC. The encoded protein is CASSLRSSYNEQFF.

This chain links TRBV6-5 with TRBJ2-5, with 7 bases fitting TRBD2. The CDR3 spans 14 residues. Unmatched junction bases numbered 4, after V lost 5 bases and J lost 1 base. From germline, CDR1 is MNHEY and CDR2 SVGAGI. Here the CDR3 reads CASSRRGIQETQYF. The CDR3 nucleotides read TGTGCCAGCAGTCGGCGGGGGATCCAAGAGACCCAGTACTTC.

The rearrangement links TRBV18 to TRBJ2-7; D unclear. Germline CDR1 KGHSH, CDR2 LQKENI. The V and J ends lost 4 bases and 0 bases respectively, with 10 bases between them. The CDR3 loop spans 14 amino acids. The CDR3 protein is CASSRAGSSYEQYF. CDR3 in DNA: TGTGCCAGCTCACGGGCAGGTAGCTCCTACGAGCAGTACTTC.